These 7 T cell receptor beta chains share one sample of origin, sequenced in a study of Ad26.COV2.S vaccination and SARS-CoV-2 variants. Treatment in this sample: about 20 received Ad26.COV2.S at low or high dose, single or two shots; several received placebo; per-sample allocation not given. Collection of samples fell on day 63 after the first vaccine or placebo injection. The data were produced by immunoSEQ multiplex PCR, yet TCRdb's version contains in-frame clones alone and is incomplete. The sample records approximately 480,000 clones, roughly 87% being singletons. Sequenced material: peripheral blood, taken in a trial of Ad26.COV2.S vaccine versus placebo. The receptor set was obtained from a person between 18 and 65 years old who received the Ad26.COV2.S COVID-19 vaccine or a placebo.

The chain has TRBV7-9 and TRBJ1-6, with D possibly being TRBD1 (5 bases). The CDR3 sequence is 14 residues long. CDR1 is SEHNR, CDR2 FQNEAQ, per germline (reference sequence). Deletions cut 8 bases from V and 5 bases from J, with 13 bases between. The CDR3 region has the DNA TGTGCCAGCCAGGGAATGGGGGATAATTCACCCCTCCACTTT. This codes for CASQGMGDNSPLHF.

Here the CDR3 reads CASSQGRQVGEAFF. In DNA, the CDR3 is TGTGCCAGCAGCCAAGGTAGACAGGTTGGTGAAGCTTTCTTT. The chain uses TRBV3-1 (or the pseudogene TRBV3-2) and TRBJ1-1, with TRBD1 as a possible D gene (6 bases). The CDR3 spans 14 residues. Trimming took 1 base from V and 7 from J, leaving 13 bases between them. The germline CDR1 and CDR2 sequences are LGHDT and YNNKEL (reference sequence).

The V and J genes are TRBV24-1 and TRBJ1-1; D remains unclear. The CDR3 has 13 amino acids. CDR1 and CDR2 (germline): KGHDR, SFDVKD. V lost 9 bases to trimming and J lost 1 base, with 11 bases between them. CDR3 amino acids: CATRRTENTEAFF. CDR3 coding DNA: TGTGCCACCCGACGAACGGAGAACACTGAAGCTTTCTTT.

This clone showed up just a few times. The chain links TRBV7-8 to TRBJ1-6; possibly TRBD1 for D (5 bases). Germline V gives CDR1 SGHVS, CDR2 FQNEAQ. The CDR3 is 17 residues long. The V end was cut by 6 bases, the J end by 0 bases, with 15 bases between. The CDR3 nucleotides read TGTGCCAGCAGACGCGGGGCGGGGAGCTCCTATAATTCACCCCTCCACTTT. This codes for CASRRGAGSSYNSPLHF.

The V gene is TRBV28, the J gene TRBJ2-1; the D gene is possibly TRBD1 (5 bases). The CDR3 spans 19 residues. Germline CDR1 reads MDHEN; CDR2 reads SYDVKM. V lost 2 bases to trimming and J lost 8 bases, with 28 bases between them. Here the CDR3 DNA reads TGTGCCAGCAGTTTAATTGCTGGGGCGGAGAGACCTATGCTCCATGAGCAGTTCTTC. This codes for CASSLIAGAERPMLHEQFF.

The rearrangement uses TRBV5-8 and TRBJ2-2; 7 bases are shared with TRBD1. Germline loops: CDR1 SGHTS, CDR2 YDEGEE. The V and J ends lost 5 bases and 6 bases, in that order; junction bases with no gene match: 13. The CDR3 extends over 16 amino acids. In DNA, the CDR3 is TGTGCCAGCAGAAAGCCAGGGGGTAACCTTCCCGGGGAGCTGTTTTTT. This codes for CASRKPGGNLPGELFF.

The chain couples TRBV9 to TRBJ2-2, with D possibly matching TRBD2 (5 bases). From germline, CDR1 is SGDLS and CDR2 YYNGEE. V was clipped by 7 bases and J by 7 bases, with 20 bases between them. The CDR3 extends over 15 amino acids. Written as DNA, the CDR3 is TGTGCCAGCTCCGTGGGTGGAGGAAACGGCGGGGAGCTGTTTTTT. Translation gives CASSVGGGNGGELFF.